This T cell receptor (beta chain) was recorded in a study of blood T cell repertoires in COVID-19. Study as a whole: The United States, Italy and Spain provided the acute and convalescent COVID-19 samples. PBMCs, B-cell-depleted T cells, or T cells provided the cDNA or gDNA that made up the material.

This CDR3 is built from 13 residues. Per the germline V gene, CDR1 is MNHEY and CDR2 is SMNVEV (reference sequence). With 5 bases removed from V and 2 bases from J, the gap between germline ends came to 9 bases. Per the original methods: Estimation of nucleated cell counts relied on the amplification of reference gene primers. Data came from immunoSEQ multiplex PCR; TCRdb stores just in-frame clones and leaves some out. That table gives V, J and clone size, and the DNA gave D and trimming. The sample has about 240,000 clones; around three quarters are singletons. Sequenced material: peripheral blood. This sequence was found in a woman over 75 with acute or convalescent COVID-19. The chain carries TRBV27 and TRBJ1-2; D perhaps matches TRBD1 (5 bases). CDR3 bases: TGTGCCAGCAGTCGTGACAGCAACTATGGCTACACCTTC. Amino acid sequence: CASSRDSNYGYTF.